A selection of T cell receptor beta chains follows, all from one sample in a study of blood T cell repertoires in COVID-19. The repertoire was sequenced with immunoSEQ multiplex PCR; TCRdb's copy has only in-frame clones and lacks some. The table includes 200,000 to 300,000 clones, around 88% detected once. The sequencing sample was made of PBMCs or T cells enriched from blood (not recorded which). These receptors all come from a middle-aged woman with acute COVID-19. Both conserved end residues are part of each CDR3. A D gene is named only where the DNA matches it firmly. Clone sizes are given selectively: once, few, many, or a class where the clone is expanded.

j_call d_call clone_size v_call cdr3_aa cdr3_nt
TRBJ1-5 - - TRBV27 CASSFYDQPQHF TGTGCCAGCAGTTTCTACGATCAGCCCCAGCATTTT
TRBJ2-1 - - TRBV9 CASSVGLASASYNEQFF TGTGCCAGCAGCGTAGGGTTGGCTAGCGCGAGCTACAATGAGCAGTTCTTC
TRBJ2-6 TRBD1 once TRBV9 CASSVEQGGSGANVLTF TGTGCCAGCAGCGTAGAACAGGGGGGTAGTGGGGCCAACGTCCTGACTTTC
TRBJ1-1 TRBD1 - TRBV3-1/TRBV3-2 CASRHRGGTEAFF TGTGCCAGCAGACACAGGGGGGGCACTGAAGCTTTCTTT
TRBJ2-1 TRBD2 - TRBV19 CASSSPGLAVPNEQFF TGTGCCAGTAGTTCACCGGGACTAGCGGTTCCCAATGAGCAGTTCTTC
TRBJ2-7 - - TRBV21-1 CAGMTRPGPRESSYEQYF TGTGCCGGAATGACTCGGCCCGGTCCCCGAGAAAGCTCCTACGAGCAGTACTTC
TRBJ2-1 TRBD2 - TRBV5-1 CASSLGLSGGSYNEQFF TGCGCCAGCAGCTTGGGGCTTAGCGGGGGTTCCTACAATGAGCAGTTCTTC
TRBJ1-3 - - TRBV19 CASSPGQRGNTIYF TGTGCCAGTTCTCCCGGACAGCGAGGAAACACCATATATTTT
TRBJ1-5 - - TRBV6-2/TRBV6-3 CASSYSITLGSQPQHF TGTGCCAGCAGTTACTCGATTACGCTCGGGAGTCAGCCCCAGCATTTT
TRBJ1-3 - - TRBV12-5 CASGLEPPGGSSGNTIYF TGTGCTAGTGGTTTGGAGCCCCCGGGGGGCTCCTCTGGAAACACCATATATTTT
TRBJ1-3 - - TRBV7-2 CASSLDLHSGNTIYF TGTGCCAGCAGCTTAGACTTGCACTCTGGAAACACCATATATTTT
TRBJ1-5 - - TRBV28 CASSLMGAGQHF TGTGCCAGCAGTTTGATGGGGGCAGGGCAGCATTTT
TRBJ1-2 - - TRBV5-4 CASSLPGGANYGYTF TGTGCCAGCAGCTTGCCGGGGGGGGCGAACTATGGCTACACCTTC
TRBJ1-2 - few TRBV9 CASSVDGGRDGYTF TGTGCCAGCAGCGTAGATGGGGGCCGAGATGGCTACACCTTC
TRBJ1-1 TRBD1 - TRBV5-6 CASSLVGQGMNTEAFF TGTGCCAGCAGCTTGGTGGGACAGGGTATGAACACTGAAGCTTTCTTT
TRBJ2-1 - - TRBV2 CASSALVPNEQFF TGTGCCAGCAGTGCTCTAGTTCCCAATGAGCAGTTCTTC
TRBJ2-1 TRBD2 few TRBV19 CAVLGTSGVVGNEQFF TGTGCCGTATTGGGGACTAGCGGGGTGGTCGGCAATGAGCAGTTCTTC
TRBJ2-1 - - TRBV20-1 CSATAAGEQFF TGCAGTGCTACCGCCGCGGGCGAGCAGTTCTTC
TRBJ1-1 - - TRBV10-3 CAKPGHPNTEAFF TGTGCCAAACCGGGACACCCGAACACTGAAGCTTTCTTT
TRBJ2-5 TRBD2 - TRBV6-5 CASSPGLAETQYF TGTGCCAGCAGCCCGGGACTAGCGGAGACCCAGTACTTC
TRBJ2-7 - - TRBV5-6 CASSLDRLSYEQYF TGTGCCAGCAGCTTGGACAGATTATCCTACGAGCAGTACTTC
TRBJ2-7 - - TRBV7-2 CASSLAAGLLSYEQYF TGTGCCAGCAGCTTAGCGGCAGGGCTACTCTCCTACGAGCAGTACTTC
TRBJ1-2 - - TRBV7-9 CASSFPQHDSSYGYTF TGTGCCAGCAGCTTTCCTCAACACGACAGTTCCTATGGCTACACCTTC
TRBJ1-2 - - TRBV30 CAWSIEGYGYTF TGTGCCTGGTCTATAGAGGGCTATGGCTACACCTTC
TRBJ2-7 - - TRBV6-2/TRBV6-3 CASSLPPGGPYEQYF TGTGCCAGCAGCCTACCTCCCGGGGGTCCCTACGAGCAGTACTTC
TRBJ1-6 TRBD1 - TRBV3-1/TRBV3-2 CASSHTGTGGPYYNSPLHF TGTGCCAGCAGCCACACCGGGACAGGGGGTCCCTACTATAATTCACCCCTCCACTTT
TRBJ2-4 TRBD2 - TRBV7-2 CASSLDPGGGKNIQYF TGTGCCAGCAGCTTAGATCCCGGGGGGGGTAAAAACATTCAGTACTTC
TRBJ2-5 - - TRBV9 CASSVATGFQETQYF TGTGCCAGCAGCGTAGCAACGGGGTTCCAAGAGACCCAGTACTTC
TRBJ1-4 TRBD1 - TRBV4-1 CASSQPGQVNEKLFF TGCGCCAGCAGCCAGCCGGGACAGGTTAATGAAAAACTGTTTTTT